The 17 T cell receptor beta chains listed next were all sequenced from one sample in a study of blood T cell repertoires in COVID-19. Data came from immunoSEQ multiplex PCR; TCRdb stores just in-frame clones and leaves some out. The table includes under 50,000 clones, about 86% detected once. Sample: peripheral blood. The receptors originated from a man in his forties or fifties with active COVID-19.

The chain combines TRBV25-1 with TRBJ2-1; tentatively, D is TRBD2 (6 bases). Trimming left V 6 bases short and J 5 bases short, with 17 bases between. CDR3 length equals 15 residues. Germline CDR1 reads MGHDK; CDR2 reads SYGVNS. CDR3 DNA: TGTGCCAGCAGCGGCCCCCGGGGGACCGACAATGAGCAGTTCTTC. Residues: CASSGPRGTDNEQFF. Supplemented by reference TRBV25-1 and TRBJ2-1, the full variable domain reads EADIYQTPRYLVIGTGKKITLECSQTMGHDKMYWYQQDPGMELHLIHYSYGVNSTEKGDLSSESTVSRIRTEHFPLTLESARPSHTSQYLCASSGPRGTDNEQFFGPGTRLTVL.

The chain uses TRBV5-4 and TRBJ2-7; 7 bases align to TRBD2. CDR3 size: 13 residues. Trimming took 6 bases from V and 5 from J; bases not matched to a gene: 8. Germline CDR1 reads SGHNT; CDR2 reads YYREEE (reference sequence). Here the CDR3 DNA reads TGTGCCAGCATGGCTAGCGGAATCAACGAGCAGTACTTC. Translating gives CASMASGINEQYF.

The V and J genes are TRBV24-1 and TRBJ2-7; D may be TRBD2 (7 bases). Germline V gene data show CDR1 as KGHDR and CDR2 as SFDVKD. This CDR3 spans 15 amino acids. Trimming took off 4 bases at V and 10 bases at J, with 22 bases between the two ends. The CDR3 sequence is CATSDLGGGSGLQYF. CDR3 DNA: TGTGCCACCAGTGACCTGGGAGGGGGTAGCGGGTTACAGTACTTC.

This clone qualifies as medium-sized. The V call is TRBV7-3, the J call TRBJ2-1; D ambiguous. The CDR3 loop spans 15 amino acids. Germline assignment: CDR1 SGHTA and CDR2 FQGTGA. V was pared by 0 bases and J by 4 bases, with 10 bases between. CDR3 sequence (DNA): TGTGCCAGCAGCTTAACGCAGGCGAGATACAATGAGCAGTTCTTC. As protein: CASSLTQARYNEQFF.

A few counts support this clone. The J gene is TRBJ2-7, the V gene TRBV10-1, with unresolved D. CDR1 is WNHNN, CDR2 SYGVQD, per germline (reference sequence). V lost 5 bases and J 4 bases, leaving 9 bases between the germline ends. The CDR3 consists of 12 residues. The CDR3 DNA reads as TGCGCCAGCAGTTCATCGCTATACGAGCAGTACTTC. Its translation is CASSSSLYEQYF.

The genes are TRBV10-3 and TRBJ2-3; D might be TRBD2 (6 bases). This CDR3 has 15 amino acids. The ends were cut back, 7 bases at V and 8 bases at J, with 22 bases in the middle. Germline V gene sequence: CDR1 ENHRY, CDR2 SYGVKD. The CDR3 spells CAITENLASVGTQYF. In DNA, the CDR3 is TGTGCCATCACCGAAAATCTAGCGTCGGTGGGTACGCAGTATTTT.

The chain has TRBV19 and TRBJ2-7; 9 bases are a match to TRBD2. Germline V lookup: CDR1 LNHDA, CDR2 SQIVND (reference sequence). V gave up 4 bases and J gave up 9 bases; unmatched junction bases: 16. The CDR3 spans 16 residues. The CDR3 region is CASSTRTGAGGVGQYF. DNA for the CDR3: TGTGCCAGTAGTACCCGGACCGGAGCGGGAGGCGTCGGGCAGTACTTC.

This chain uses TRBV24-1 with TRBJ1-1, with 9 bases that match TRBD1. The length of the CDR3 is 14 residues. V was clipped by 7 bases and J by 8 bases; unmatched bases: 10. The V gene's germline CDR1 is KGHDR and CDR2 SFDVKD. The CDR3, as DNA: TGTGCCACCAGAGAGGGACAGGGATCAGGGGAAGCTTTCTTT. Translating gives CATREGQGSGEAFF.

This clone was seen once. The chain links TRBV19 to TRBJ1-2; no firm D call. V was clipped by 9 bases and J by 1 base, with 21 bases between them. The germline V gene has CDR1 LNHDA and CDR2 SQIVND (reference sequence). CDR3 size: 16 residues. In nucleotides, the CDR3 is TGTGCCAGGGAGCTAGGTGGAGGCCTATTTAACTATGGCTACACCTTC. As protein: CARELGGGLFNYGYTF. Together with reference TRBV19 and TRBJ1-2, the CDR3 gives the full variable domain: DGGITQSPKYLFRKEGQNVTLSCEQNLNHDAMYWYRQDPGQGLRLIYYSQIVNDFQKGDIAEGYSVSREKKESFPLTVTSAQKNPTAFYLCARELGGGLFNYGYTFGSGTRLTVV.

The CDR3 DNA reads TGTGCCAGCAGTTCTGGCAGCTACGAGCAGTACTTC. Encoded protein: CASSSGSYEQYF. The chain recombines TRBV27 with TRBJ2-7, with D unclear. The CDR3 has 12 amino acids. V was pared by 4 bases and J by 3 bases, with 7 bases between. Per germline, CDR1 MNHEY and CDR2 SMNVEV (reference sequence).

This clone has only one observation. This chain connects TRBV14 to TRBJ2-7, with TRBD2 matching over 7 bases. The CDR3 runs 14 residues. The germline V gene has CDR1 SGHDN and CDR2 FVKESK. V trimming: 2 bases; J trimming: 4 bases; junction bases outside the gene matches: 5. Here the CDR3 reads CASSQLMGGYEQYF. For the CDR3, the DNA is TGTGCCAGCAGCCAACTTATGGGAGGGTACGAGCAGTACTTC.

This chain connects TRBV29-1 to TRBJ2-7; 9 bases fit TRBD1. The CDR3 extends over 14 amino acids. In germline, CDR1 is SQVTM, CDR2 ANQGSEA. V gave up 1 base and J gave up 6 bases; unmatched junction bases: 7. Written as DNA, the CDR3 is TGCAGCGTTGAAGGTGGGGGACAGGGACCCGAGCAGTACTTC. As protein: CSVEGGGQGPEQYF.

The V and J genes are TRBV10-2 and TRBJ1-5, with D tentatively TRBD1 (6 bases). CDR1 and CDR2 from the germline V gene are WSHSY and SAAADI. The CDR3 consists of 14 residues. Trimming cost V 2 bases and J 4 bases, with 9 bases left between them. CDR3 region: CASSESRGNQPQHF. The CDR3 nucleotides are TGCGCCAGCAGTGAGAGTAGGGGGAATCAGCCCCAGCATTTT.

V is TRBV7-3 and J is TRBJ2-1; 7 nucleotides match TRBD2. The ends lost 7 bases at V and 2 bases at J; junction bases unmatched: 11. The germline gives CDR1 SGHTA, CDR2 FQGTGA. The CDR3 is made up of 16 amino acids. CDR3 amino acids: CASMQTSHGPYNEQFF. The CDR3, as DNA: TGTGCCAGCATGCAGACTAGCCATGGCCCCTACAATGAGCAGTTCTTC.

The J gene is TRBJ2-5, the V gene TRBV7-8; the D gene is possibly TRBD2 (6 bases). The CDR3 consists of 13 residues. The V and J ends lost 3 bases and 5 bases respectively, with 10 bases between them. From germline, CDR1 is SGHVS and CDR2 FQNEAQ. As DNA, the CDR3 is TGTGCCAGCAGCTTCGCGGGGTCGGAGACCCAGTACTTC. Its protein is CASSFAGSETQYF.

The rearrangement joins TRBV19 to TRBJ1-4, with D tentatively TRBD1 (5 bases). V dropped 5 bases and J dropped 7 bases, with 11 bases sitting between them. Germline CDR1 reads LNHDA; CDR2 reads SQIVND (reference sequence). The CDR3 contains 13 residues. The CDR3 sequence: CASSGRESEKLFF. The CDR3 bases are TGTGCCAGTAGTGGCAGGGAATCTGAAAAACTGTTTTTT.

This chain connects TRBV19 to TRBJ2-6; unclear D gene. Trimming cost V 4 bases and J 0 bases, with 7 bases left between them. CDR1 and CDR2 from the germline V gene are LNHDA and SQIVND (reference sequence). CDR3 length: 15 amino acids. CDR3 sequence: CASSTTISGANVLTF. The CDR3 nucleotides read TGTGCCAGTAGTACCACTATCTCTGGGGCCAACGTCCTGACTTTC.